This T cell receptor (beta chain) was sequenced in a study of patients and donors after allogeneic stem cell transplantation. This CDR3 spans 11 amino acids. Germline CDR1 SEHNR, CDR2 FQNEAQ (reference sequence). Trimming shortened V by 5 bases and J by 7 bases, and 5 bases separated the two germline ends. This clonotype was picked up a small number of times. TCRdb independently ran MiXCR on the RT-PCR reads; one entry per CDR3 protein. The sample records 400,000 to 450,000 distinct CDR3 sequences, roughly 16% being singletons. The chain employs TRBV7-9 and TRBJ2-2, with D unclear. What was sequenced was blood, either unsorted or a sorted T cell fraction (not recorded which). The receptor was isolated from a human donor who was either an allogeneic HSCT recipient or a stem cell or donor lymphocyte infusion donor (not recorded which). It is not recorded whose cells these are; they may come from a transplant donor. The CDR3 loop reads CASSRDGELFF. The CDR3 bases are TGTGCCAGCAGCCGCGACGGGGAGCTGTTTTTT.